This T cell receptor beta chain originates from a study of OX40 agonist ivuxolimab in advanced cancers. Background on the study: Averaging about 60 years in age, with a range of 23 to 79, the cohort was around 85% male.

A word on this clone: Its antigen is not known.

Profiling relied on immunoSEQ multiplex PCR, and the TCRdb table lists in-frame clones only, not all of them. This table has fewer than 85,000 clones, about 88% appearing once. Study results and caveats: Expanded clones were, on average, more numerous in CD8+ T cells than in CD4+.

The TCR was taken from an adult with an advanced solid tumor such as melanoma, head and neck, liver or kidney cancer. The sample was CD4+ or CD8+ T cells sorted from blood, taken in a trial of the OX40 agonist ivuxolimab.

Here the CDR3 reads CASSRLAGNRIQETQYF. The DNA of the CDR3 is TGTGCCAGTAGTAGGCTAGCGGGGAACCGAATACAAGAGACCCAGTACTTC. This sequence joins TRBV19 and TRBJ2-5; 9 bases match TRBD2. CDR1 LNHDA and CDR2 SQIVND come from the germline V gene (reference sequence). The junction had 11 bases not matched to a gene; V was cut back by 4 bases and J by 2 bases. The CDR3 has 17 amino acids.